The clone carrying this TCR beta chain was seen only a few times. Antigen unknown. The ends were cut back, 4 bases at V and 7 bases at J, with 11 bases in the middle. This CDR3 is 13 amino acids long. Germline assignment: CDR1 MNHEY and CDR2 SMNVEV (reference sequence). The data were taken from a study of T-cell reconstitution after alpha-beta-depleted transplantation in children. Study observations and caveats: T-cell numbers and diversity one year post-transplant derived largely from freshly generated T cells. Several hundred expanded graft clones reportedly were the source of alpha-beta T cells about two months after transplant. Certain patients had high TCRbeta diversity at day 60, and it came from recipient T cells and thymic progenitors that survived.

Using unique molecular identifiers, the investigators prepared the TCRbeta library. TCRdb redid the calling of the PCR reads with MiXCR, one entry per CDR3 protein. Of around 440,000 distinct CDR3 sequences listed, about 17% are singletons. The origin of this receptor is a boy less than two years old who had a stem cell transplant for Wiskott-Aldrich syndrome, so the T cells may come from the graft donor. The starting material was PBMCs, mostly from graft donor cells, obtained 360 days after TCRalphabeta/CD19-depleted stem cell transplant. The chain employs TRBV27 and TRBJ2-1; D is tentatively TRBD1 or TRBD2 (5 bases each). DNA of the CDR3: TGTGCCAGCAGTTGGGGGAGACCGAATGAGCAGTTCTTC. Translating it yields CASSWGRPNEQFF.